This T cell receptor beta chain was retrieved from a study of OX40 agonist ivuxolimab in advanced cancers. Across the whole study: The study reported partial responses in three patients: one hepatocellular carcinoma, two cutaneous melanoma.

Libraries were prepared by immunoSEQ multiplex PCR; TCRdb keeps only in-frame clonotypes and omits some of them. Among roughly 45,000 clones listed, 75% to 90% were seen once. V lost 2 bases to trimming and J lost 4 bases, with 9 bases between them. Germline V gene sequence: CDR1 MNHEY, CDR2 SVGAGI. The CDR3 spans 14 residues. In regard to this clone: Its matching antigen is unknown.

General study results and limits: In the expanded peripheral T cells, antigen specificity was never determined.

The sample here was CD4+ or CD8+ T cells sorted from blood, taken in a trial of the OX40 agonist ivuxolimab. This chain connects TRBV6-5 to TRBJ2-1; possible D gene TRBD1, 5 bases. The sequence was obtained from an adult with an advanced solid tumor such as melanoma, head and neck, liver or kidney cancer. The chain's CDR3 is CASSYDRLYNEQFF. The CDR3 nucleotides read TGTGCCAGCAGTTACGACAGATTGTACAATGAGCAGTTCTTC.